In this sample, the clone carrying this T cell receptor (beta chain) turned up once. This record comes from a study of T cell changes during pregnancy in multiple sclerosis. Measured with immunoSEQ multiplex PCR; TCRdb has only the in-frame clones, and not every one. The table includes over 45,000 clones, 90% detected once. Trimming took 5 bases from V and 2 from J; bases not matched to a gene: 5. Germline loops: CDR1 MDHEN, CDR2 SYDVKM. The CDR3 is made up of 14 amino acids. The V call is TRBV28, the J call TRBJ1-1; TRBD1 matches 7 bases. This specimen was peripheral blood, taken in the first trimester of pregnancy. The TCR sequence derives from a female donor in good health, enrolled as a control in a pregnancy study. The CDR3 is CASSKGQINTEAFF. DNA of the CDR3: TGTGCCAGCAGTAAGGGACAGATCAACACTGAAGCTTTCTTT. Looking up the rest from reference TRBV28 and TRBJ1-1 gives the full variable domain: DVKVTQSSRYLVKRTGEKVFLECVQDMDHENMFWYRQDPGLGLRLIYFSYDVKMKEKGDIPEGYSVSREKKERFSLILESASTNQTSMYLCASSKGQINTEAFFGQGTRLTVV.